This T cell receptor (beta chain) was recorded in a study of blood T cell repertoires in COVID-19. Study information: Collection of acute and convalescent COVID-19 samples took place in the United States, Italy and Spain. PBMCs, B-cell-depleted T cells, or T cells provided the cDNA or gDNA that made up the material.

As processed by the authors: Amplification from reference gene primers served as the basis for estimated nucleated cell counts. Libraries were prepared by immunoSEQ multiplex PCR; TCRdb keeps only in-frame clonotypes and omits some of them. D and trimming were read from the DNA, whereas the V and J calls and clone size are those reported in that table. Altogether about 98,000 clones are present, about four fifths being singletons, with the ten largest covering approximately 25%. Germline CDR1 LGHNA, CDR2 YNFKEQ. The CDR3 is 17 residues long. Trimming at V came to 0 bases and at J to 9 bases, leaving 13 bases not matched to a gene.

The chain employs TRBV4-2 and TRBJ2-4; 8 bases fit TRBD2. Sequenced sample: peripheral blood. This clonotype was sampled from a man in his sixties or seventies with acute or convalescent COVID-19. The CDR3 is CASSQDTTGGPWGIQYF. Here the CDR3 DNA reads TGTGCCAGCAGCCAAGATACAACGGGGGGGCCCTGGGGCATTCAGTACTTC.